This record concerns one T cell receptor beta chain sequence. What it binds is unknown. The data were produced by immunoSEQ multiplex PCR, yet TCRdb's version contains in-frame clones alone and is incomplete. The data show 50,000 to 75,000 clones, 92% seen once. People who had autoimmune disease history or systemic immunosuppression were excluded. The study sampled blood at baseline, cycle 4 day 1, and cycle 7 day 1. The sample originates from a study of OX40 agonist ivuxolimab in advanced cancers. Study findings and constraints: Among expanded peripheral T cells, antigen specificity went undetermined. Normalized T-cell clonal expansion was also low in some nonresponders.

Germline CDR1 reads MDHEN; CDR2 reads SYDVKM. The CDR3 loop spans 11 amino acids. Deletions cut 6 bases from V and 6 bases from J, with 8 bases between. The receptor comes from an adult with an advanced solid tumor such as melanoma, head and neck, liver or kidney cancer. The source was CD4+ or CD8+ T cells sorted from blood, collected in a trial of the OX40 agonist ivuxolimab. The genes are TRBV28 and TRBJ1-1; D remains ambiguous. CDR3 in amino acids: CASRGKPEAFF. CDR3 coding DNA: TGTGCCAGCAGAGGAAAACCTGAAGCTTTCTTT.